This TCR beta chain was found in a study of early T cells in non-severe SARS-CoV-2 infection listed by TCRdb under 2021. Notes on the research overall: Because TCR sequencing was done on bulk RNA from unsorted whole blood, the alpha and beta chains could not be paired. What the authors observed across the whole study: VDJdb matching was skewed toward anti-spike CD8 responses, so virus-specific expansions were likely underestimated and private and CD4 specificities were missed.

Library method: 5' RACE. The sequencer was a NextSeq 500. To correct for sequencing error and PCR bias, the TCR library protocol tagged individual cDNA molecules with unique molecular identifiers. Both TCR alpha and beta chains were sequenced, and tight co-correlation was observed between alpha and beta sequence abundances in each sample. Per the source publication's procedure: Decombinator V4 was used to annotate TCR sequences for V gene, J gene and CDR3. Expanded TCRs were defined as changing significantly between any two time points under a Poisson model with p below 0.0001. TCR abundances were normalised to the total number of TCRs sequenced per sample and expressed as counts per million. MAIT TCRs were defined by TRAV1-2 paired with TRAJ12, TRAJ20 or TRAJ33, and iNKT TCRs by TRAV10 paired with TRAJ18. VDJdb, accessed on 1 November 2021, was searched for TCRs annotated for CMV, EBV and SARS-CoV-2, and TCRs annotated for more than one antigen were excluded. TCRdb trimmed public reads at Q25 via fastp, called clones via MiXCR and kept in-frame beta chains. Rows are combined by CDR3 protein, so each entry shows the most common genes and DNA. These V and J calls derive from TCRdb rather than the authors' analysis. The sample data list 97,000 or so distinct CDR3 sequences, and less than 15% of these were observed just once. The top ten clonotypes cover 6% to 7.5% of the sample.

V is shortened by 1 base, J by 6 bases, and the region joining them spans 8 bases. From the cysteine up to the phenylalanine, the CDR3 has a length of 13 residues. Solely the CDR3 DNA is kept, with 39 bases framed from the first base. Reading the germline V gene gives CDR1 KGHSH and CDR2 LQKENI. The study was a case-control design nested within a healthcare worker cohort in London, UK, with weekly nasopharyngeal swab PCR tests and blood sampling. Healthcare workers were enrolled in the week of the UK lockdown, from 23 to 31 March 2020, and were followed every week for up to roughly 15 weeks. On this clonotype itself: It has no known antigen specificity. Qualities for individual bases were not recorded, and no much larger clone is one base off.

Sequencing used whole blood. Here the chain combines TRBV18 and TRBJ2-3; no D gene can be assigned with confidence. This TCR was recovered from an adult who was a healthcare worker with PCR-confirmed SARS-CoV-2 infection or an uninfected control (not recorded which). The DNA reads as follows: TGTGCCAGCTCACCACTGGTCGGGGATACGCAGTATTTT. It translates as CASSPLVGDTQYF. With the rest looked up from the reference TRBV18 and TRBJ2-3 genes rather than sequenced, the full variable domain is NAGVMQNPRHLVRRRGQEARLRCSPMKGHSHVYWYRQLPEEGLKFMVYLQKENIIDESGMPKERFSAEFPKEGPSILRIQQVVRGDSAAYFCASSPLVGDTQYFGPGTRLTVL.